These 12 T cell receptor beta chains were all obtained from the same sample, sequenced in a study of T cell repertoires in cytomegalovirus infection. TCRdb itself ran the reads through MiXCR, one entry per CDR3 protein. The sample carries a few hundred thousand distinct CDR3 sequences, about 17% recorded once. Material: CD8+ T cells from PBMCs. These receptors originate from a human donor in good health (CMV status not recorded). Some clones in this sample may be carry-over from other donors' samples.

This chain connects TRBV27 to TRBJ2-7, with TRBD1 matching over 9 bases. Germline lookup yields CDR1 MNHEY and CDR2 SMNVEV (reference sequence). The CDR3 has 15 residues. Trimming took 5 bases from V and 4 from J; bases not matched to a gene: 9. CDR3 loop: CASSRDRAGSYEQYF. For the CDR3, the DNA is TGTGCCAGCAGTCGGGACAGGGCGGGGAGTTACGAGCAGTACTTC.

This chain connects TRBV5-6 to TRBJ1-1; D perhaps matches TRBD1 (5 bases). This CDR3 has 18 amino acids. Germline-derived CDR1 and CDR2 are SGHDT and YYEEEE. Trimming took 4 bases from V and 0 from J, leaving 22 bases between them. This chain's CDR3 is CASSTDLGRHKLNTEAFF. The CDR3 bases are TGTGCCAGCAGCACGGATTTGGGACGCCACAAACTGAACACTGAAGCTTTCTTT.

The chain has TRBV7-8 and TRBJ2-7; D remains unclear. The germline CDR1 and CDR2 sequences are SGHVS and FQNEAQ. The length of the CDR3 is 12 residues. V lost 1 base to trimming and J lost 5 bases, with 6 bases between them. CDR3 sequence (DNA): TGTGCCAGCAGCTTAGTTCGGGACGAGCAGTACTTC. Translation: CASSLVRDEQYF.

A few counts support this clonotype. V usage is TRBV10-2 and J usage is TRBJ2-3; D unresolved. Looked up from germline, CDR1 is WSHSY and CDR2 is SAAADI. V was cut by 2 bases and J by 5 bases, with 2 bases left in between. The CDR3 loop spans 11 amino acids. The CDR3 here is CASSERDTQYF. The CDR3 bases are TGCGCCAGCAGTGAGAGAGATACGCAGTATTTT.

This clonotype was seen ten or more times. The chain couples TRBV7-2 to TRBJ2-3, with 7 bases matching TRBD2. Germline CDR1 and CDR2: SGHTA and FQGNSA. J was trimmed by 3 bases and V by 5 bases; bases with no gene match: 5. The CDR3 covers 14 residues. For the CDR3, the DNA is TGTGCCAGCAGCCTCGGACTAGTTACAGATACGCAGTATTTT. Protein product: CASSLGLVTDTQYF.

This clonotype showed up just a few times. This chain uses TRBV6-6 with TRBJ2-7, with TRBD1 identical over 7 bases. The J segment lost 6 bases and the V segment lost 2 bases, leaving 10 bases of the junction unmatched. The germline V gene has CDR1 MNHNY and CDR2 SVGAGI (reference sequence). This CDR3 is 15 amino acids long. The CDR3 reads CASSYLRDRASEQYF. DNA of the CDR3: TGTGCCAGCAGTTACCTGCGCGACAGGGCAAGCGAGCAGTACTTC.

In this sample, this clonotype turned up many times. The rearrangement uses TRBV7-9 and TRBJ2-5, with TRBD1 matching over 7 bases. The CDR3 runs to 12 residues. Looked up from germline, CDR1 is SEHNR and CDR2 is FQNEAQ (reference sequence). Germline trimming cut 11 bases from V and 2 bases from J; bases unmatched to any gene: 5. Written as DNA, the CDR3 is TGTGCCTCCATACAGGGGCAAGAGACCCAGTACTTC. Translation: CASIQGQETQYF.

This clonotype came up many times. This chain joins TRBV28 and TRBJ1-6, with 8 bases identical to TRBD1. Germline V gene data show CDR1 as MDHEN and CDR2 as SYDVKM. The CDR3 length is 15 residues. The junction had 6 bases not matched to a gene; V was cut back by 7 bases and J by 4 bases. The CDR3 spells CASNHRGGYNSPLHF. In DNA form, the CDR3 reads TGTGCCAGCAACCACAGGGGGGGATATAATTCACCCCTCCACTTT.

This chain connects TRBV7-9 to TRBJ2-5; D is uncertain. Germline V gives CDR1 SEHNR, CDR2 FQNEAQ (reference sequence). The CDR3 has 15 amino acids. Trimming pared 1 base from V and 5 bases from J, leaving 14 bases between. CDR3 nucleotides: TGTGCCAGCAGCTTAGACCCACGGAACGGGGAGACCCAGTACTTC. Residues: CASSLDPRNGETQYF.

The rearrangement links TRBV6-6 to TRBJ1-4; TRBD1 aligns across 9 bases. CDR1 is MNHNY and CDR2 is SVGAGI in the germline V gene (reference sequence). The CDR3 covers 14 residues. J was trimmed by 8 bases and V by 6 bases; bases with no gene match: 7. The CDR3 reads CASRGQGFGEKLFF. DNA for the CDR3: TGTGCCAGCAGGGGACAGGGCTTTGGGGAAAAACTGTTTTTT.

This clonotype was counted between two and nine times. This chain connects TRBV28 to TRBJ2-3; D call uncertain. CDR3 length: 14 residues. Germline CDR1 is MDHEN and CDR2 is SYDVKM. The V end lost 8 bases, the J end lost 0 bases, and 12 bases lay between the germline ends. The CDR3 DNA is TGTGCCAGCGTACTAACAGCTAGCACAGATACGCAGTATTTT. Its translation is CASVLTASTDTQYF.

This clonotype appeared many times. The rearrangement uses TRBV7-6 and TRBJ2-1; 14 bases match TRBD2. The CDR3 is 16 amino acids. J lost 9 bases, V lost 5 bases, and 9 bases had no gene match. Germline-derived CDR1 and CDR2 are SGHVS and FNYEAQ. The CDR3: CASSARLAGGTAEQFF. For the CDR3, the DNA is TGTGCCAGCAGCGCCCGACTAGCGGGGGGGACGGCTGAGCAGTTCTTC.